This T cell receptor (beta chain) was captured in a study of blood T cell repertoires in COVID-19. The CDR3 totals 15 residues. CDR1 is SGHRS and CDR2 is YFSETQ in the germline V gene. Trimming left V 0 bases short and J 0 bases short, with 10 bases between. Clones were read by immunoSEQ multiplex PCR, and TCRdb kept only the in-frame ones, dropping some. The sample contains 150,000 to 200,000 clones, approximately 90% of which appear only once. The sequencing input was peripheral blood. The rearrangement joins TRBV5-1 to TRBJ2-7, with D possibly matching TRBD1 (6 bases). The TCR sequence derives from a man aged 18 to 30 with active or convalescent COVID-19. The CDR3, as DNA: TGCGCCAGCAGCTTGGAACAGGGCTACTCCTACGAGCAGTACTTC. It encodes CASSLEQGYSYEQYF.